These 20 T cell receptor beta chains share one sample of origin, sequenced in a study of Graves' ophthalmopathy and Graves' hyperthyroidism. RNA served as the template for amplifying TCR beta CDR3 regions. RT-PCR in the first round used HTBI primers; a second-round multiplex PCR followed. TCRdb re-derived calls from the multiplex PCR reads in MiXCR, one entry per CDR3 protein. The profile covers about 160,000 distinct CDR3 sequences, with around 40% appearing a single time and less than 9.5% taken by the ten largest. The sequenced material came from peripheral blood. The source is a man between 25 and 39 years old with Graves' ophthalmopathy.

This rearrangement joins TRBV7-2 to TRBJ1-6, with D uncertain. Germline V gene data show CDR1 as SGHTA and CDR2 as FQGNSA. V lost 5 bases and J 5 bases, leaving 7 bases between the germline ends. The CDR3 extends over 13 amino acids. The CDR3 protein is CASSHRDNSPLHF. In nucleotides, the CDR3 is TGTGCCAGCAGCCATCGGGATAATTCACCCCTCCACTTT.

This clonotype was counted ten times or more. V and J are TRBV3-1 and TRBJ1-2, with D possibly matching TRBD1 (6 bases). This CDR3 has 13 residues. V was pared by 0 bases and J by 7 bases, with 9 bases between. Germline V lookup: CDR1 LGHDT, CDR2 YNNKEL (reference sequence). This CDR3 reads CASSQETGPGYTF. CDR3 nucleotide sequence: TGTGCCAGCAGCCAAGAGACAGGTCCTGGCTACACCTTC.

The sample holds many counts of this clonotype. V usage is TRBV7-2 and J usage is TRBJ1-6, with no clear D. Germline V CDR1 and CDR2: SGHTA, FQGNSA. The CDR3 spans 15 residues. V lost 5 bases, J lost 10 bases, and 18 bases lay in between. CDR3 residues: CASSPRGLSGSPLHF. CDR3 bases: TGTGCCAGCAGCCCCCGAGGCCTTAGCGGCTCACCCCTCCACTTT.

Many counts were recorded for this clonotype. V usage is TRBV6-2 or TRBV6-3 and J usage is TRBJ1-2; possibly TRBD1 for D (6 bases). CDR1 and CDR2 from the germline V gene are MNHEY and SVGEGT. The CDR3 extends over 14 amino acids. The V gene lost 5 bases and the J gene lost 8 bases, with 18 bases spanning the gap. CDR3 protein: CASSQIQGLSGYTF. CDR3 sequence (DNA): TGTGCCAGCAGTCAAATACAGGGTTTGAGCGGCTACACCTTC.

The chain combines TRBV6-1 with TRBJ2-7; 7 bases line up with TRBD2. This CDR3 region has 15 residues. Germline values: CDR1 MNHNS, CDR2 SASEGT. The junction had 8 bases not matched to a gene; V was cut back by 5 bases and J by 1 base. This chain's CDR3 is CASSPFGEGSYEQYF. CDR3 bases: TGTGCCAGCAGTCCCTTTGGGGAGGGGTCCTACGAGCAGTACTTC.

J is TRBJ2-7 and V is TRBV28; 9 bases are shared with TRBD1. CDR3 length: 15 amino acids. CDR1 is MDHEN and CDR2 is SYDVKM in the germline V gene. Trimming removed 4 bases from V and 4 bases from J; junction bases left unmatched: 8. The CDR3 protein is CASSSTGTGLYEQYF. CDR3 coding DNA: TGTGCCAGCAGTTCCACCGGGACAGGGCTTTACGAGCAGTACTTC.

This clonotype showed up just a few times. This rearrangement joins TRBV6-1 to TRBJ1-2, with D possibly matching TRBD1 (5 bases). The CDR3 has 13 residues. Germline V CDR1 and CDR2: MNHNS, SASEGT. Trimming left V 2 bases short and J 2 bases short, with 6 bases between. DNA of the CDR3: TGTGCCAGCAGTGAACGGGACAACTATGGCTACACCTTC. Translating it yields CASSERDNYGYTF.

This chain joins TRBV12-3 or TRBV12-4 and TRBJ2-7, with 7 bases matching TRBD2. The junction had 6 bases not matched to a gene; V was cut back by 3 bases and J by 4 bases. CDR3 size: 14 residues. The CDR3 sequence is CASSLVGGGYEQYF. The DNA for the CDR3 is TGTGCCAGCAGTTTGGTGGGGGGAGGGTACGAGCAGTACTTC.

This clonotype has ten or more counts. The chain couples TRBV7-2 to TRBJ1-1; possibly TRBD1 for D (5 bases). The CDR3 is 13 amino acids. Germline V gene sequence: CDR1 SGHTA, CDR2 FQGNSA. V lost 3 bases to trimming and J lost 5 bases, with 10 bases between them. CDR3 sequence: CASSFGGMTEAFF. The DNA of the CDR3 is TGTGCCAGCAGCTTCGGGGGGATGACTGAAGCTTTCTTT.

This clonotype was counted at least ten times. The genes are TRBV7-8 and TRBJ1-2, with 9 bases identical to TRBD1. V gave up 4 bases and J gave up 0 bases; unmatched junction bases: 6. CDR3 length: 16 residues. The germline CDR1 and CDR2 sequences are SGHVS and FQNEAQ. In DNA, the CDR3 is TGTGCCAGCAGCTCTGACAGGGGGACAGCTAACTATGGCTACACCTTC. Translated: CASSSDRGTANYGYTF.

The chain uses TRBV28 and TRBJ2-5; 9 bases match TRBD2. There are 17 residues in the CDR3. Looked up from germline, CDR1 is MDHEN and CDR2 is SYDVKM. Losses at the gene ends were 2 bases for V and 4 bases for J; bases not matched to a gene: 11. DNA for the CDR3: TGTGCCAGCAGTTTAGGTTCAGCGGGAGGAGAAGGAGAGACCCAGTACTTC. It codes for CASSLGSAGGEGETQYF.

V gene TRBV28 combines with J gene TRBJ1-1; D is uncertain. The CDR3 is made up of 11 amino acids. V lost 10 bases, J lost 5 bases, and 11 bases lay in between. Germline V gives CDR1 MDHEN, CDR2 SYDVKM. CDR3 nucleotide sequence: TGTGCCACCTCAGAGTTAACTGAAGCTTTCTTT. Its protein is CATSELTEAFF. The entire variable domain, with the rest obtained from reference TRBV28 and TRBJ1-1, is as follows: DVKVTQSSRYLVKRTGEKVFLECVQDMDHENMFWYRQDPGLGLRLIYFSYDVKMKEKGDIPEGYSVSREKKERFSLILESASTNQTSMYLCATSELTEAFFGQGTRLTVV.

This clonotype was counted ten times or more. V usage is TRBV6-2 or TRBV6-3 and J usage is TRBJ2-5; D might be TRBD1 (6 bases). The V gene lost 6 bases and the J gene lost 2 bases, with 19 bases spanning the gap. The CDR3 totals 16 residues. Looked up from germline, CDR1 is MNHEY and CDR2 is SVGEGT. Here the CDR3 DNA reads TGTGCCAGCAGCCAAGACACAGGGACCGTACAAGAGACCCAGTACTTC. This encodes CASSQDTGTVQETQYF.

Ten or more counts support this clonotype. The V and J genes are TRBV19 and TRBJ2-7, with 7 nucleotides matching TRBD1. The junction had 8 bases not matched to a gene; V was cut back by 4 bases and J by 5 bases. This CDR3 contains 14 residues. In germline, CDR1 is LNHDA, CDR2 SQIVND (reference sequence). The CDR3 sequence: CASSTGGVFDEQYF. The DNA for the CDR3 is TGTGCCAGTAGTACAGGGGGAGTTTTCGACGAGCAGTACTTC.

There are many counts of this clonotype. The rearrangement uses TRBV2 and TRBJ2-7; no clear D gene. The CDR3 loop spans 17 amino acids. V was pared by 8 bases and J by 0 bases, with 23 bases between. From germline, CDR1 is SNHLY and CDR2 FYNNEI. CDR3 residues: CASSRLGRVGSSYEQYF. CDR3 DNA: TGTGCCAGCTCCCGACTCGGGCGTGTAGGCAGCTCCTACGAGCAGTACTTC.

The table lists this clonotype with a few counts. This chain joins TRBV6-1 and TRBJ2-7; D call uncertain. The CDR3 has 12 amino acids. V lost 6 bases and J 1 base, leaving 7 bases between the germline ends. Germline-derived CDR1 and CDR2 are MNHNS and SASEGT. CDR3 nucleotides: TGTGCCAGCAGGCGAGGATCCTACGAGCAGTACTTC. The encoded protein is CASRRGSYEQYF.

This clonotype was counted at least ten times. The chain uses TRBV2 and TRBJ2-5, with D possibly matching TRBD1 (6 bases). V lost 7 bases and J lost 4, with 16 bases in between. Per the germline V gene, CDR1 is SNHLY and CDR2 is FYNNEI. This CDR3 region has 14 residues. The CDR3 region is CASTTDRSPETQYF. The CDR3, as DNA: TGTGCCAGCACTACCGACAGGTCACCAGAGACCCAGTACTTC.

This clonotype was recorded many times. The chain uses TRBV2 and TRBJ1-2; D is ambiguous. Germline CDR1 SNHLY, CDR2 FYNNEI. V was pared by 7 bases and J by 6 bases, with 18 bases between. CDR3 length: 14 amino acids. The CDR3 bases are TGTGCCAGCACCGAGACCCCGACCGGGGATGGCTACACCTTC. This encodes CASTETPTGDGYTF.

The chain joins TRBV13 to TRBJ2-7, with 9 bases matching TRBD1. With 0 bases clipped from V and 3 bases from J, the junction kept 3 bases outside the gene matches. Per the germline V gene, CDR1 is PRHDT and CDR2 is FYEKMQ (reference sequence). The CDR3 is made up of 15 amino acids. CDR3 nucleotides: TGTGCCAGCAGCTTAGGGACAGGGGGTCACTACGAGCAGTACTTC. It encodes CASSLGTGGHYEQYF.

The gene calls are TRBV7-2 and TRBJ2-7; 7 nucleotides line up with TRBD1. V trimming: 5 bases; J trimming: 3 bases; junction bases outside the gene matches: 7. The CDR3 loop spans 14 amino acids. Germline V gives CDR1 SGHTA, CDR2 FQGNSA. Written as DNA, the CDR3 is TGTGCCAGCAGCCCTCTGACAGGGAACTACGAGCAGTACTTC. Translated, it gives CASSPLTGNYEQYF.